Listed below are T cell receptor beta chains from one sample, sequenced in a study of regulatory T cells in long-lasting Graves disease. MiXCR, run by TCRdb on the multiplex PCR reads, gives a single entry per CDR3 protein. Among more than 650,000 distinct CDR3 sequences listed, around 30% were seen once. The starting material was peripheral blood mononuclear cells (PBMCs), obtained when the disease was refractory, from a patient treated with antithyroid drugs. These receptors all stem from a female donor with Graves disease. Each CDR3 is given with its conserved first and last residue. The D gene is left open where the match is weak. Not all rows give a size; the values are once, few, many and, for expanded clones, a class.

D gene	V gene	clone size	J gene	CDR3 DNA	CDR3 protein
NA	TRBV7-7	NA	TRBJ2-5	TGTGCCAGCAGCTTAAGCAGGGTTGGAGAGACCCAGTACTTC	CASSLSRVGETQYF
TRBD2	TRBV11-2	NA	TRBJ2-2	TGTGCCAGCAGCTTAGCGGGAGGGCCTCACACCGGGGAGCTGTTTTTT	CASSLAGGPHTGELFF
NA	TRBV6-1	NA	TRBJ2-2	TGTGCCAGCTTAGAGAAACCGACCGGGGAGCTGTTTTTT	CASLEKPTGELFF
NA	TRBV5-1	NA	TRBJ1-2	TGCGCCAGCAGCTTGGAATTGACTAACTATGGCTACACCTTC	CASSLELTNYGYTF
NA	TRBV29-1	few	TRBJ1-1	TGCAGCGTTGGCGAATACACTGAAGCTTTCTTT	CSVGEYTEAFF
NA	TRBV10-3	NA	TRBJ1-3	TGTGCCATCGAAGAGAACTCTGGAAACACCATATATTTT	CAIEENSGNTIYF
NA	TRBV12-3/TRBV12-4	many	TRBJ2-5	TGTGCCAGCAGCCTCCGAGGGAGCGGGGAGACCCAGTACTTC	CASSLRGSGETQYF
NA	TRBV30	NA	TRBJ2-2	TGTGCTAGCGGATCCACCGGGGAGCTGTTTTTT	CASGSTGELFF
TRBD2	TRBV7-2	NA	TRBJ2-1	TGTGCCAGCAGCTTAACCAGCGGGAGGGTGATGAGTGAGCAGTTCTTC	CASSLTSGRVMSEQFF
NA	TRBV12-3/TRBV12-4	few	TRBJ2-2	TGTGCCAGCAGATGGGGACCTGAGAACACCGGGGAGCTGTTTTTT	CASRWGPENTGELFF
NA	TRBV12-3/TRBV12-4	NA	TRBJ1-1	TGTGCCAGCAGCGGGACACTCGGTGAAGCTTTCTTT	CASSGTLGEAFF
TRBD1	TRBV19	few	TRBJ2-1	TGTGCCAGTAGTATTTTCGGGACAGGGGAGATGGCGCAGTTCTTC	CASSIFGTGEMAQFF
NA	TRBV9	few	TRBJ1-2	TGTGCCAGCAGCCCGGGACACATTCCGCACCTTAACTATGGCTACACCTTC	CASSPGHIPHLNYGYTF
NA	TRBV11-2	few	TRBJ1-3	TGTGCCAGCAGCTTATTTGGAGCGAGCTCTGGAAACACCATATATTTT	CASSLFGASSGNTIYF
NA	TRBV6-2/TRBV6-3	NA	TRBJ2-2	TGTGCCAGCAGTTACGCAGGCAGAAACACCGGGGAGCTGTTTTTT	CASSYAGRNTGELFF
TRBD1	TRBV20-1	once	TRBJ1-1	TGCAGTGCTCCCAGGGGGTCCACTGAAACTTTCTTT	CSAPRGSTETFF
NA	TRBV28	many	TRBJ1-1	TGTGCCAGCAGAGAACAGGGAAGCACTGAAGCTTTCTTT	CASREQGSTEAFF
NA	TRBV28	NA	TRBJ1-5	TGTGCCAGCAGTTTATCGGTCTGGGACAGCAATCAGCCCCAGCATTTT	CASSLSVWDSNQPQHF
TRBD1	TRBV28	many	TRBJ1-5	TGTGCCAGCACCGGACAGGGGTGGCAGCCCCAGCATTTT	CASTGQGWQPQHF
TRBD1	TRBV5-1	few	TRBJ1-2	TGCGCCAGCAGCATAGGGGACAGTTCTTATGGCTACACCTTC	CASSIGDSSYGYTF
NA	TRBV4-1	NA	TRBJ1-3	TGCGCCAGCAGCCGGCTACAGGGCCACTCTGGAAACACCATATATTTT	CASSRLQGHSGNTIYF
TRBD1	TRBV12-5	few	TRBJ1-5	TGTGCTAGTGGTTTGGGGACAGGTACTAATCAGCCCCAGCATTTT	CASGLGTGTNQPQHF
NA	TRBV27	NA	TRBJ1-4	TGTGCCAGCAGTTTATCCTGGGTAACTAATGAAAAACTGTTTTTT	CASSLSWVTNEKLFF
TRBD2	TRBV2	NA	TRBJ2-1	TGTGCCAGCAGAAGTGGGGGGACTAGCGGGATCAATGAGCAGTTCTTC	CASRSGGTSGINEQFF
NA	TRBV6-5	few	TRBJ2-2	TGTGCCAGCAGTTACTCGACAGGGATGGGGGCGGGAGTAGGGACCGGGGAGCTGTTTTTT	CASSYSTGMGAGVGTGELFF
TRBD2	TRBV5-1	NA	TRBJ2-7	TGCGCCAGCAGCTTGCTGACTAGCGGGATCTACGAGCAGTACTTC	CASSLLTSGIYEQYF
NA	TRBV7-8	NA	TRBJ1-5	TGTGCCAGCAGCTTAAAGGGCGAAGGGGGAGGCAATCAGCCCCAGCATTTT	CASSLKGEGGGNQPQHF
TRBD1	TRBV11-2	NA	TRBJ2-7	TGTGCCAGCAGCTTGACAGGGGTGTTCTACGAGCAGTACTTC	CASSLTGVFYEQYF
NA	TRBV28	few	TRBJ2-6	TGTGCCAGCAGTCCTCCGGGCAGAGCTGGGGCCAACGTCCTGACTTTC	CASSPPGRAGANVLTF
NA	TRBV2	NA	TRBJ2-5	TGTGCCAGCAGTGCGGGACGGTATCAAGAGACCCAGTACTTC	CASSAGRYQETQYF
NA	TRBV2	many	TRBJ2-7	TGTGCCAGCACGTCTAACTCCTACGAGCAGTACTTC	CASTSNSYEQYF
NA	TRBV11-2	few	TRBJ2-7	TGTGCCAGCAGCTGGGCAGGTGGATCCTACGAGCAGTACTTC	CASSWAGGSYEQYF
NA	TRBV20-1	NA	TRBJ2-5	TGCAGTGCTAGCCGGGACGGCCAAGAGACCCAGTACTTC	CSASRDGQETQYF